This T cell receptor (beta chain) was recorded in a study of technical replicates of blood from a handful of donors. The CDR3 sequence is 15 residues long. The germline V gene encodes CDR1 SEHNR and CDR2 FQNEAQ (reference sequence). The V gene lost 5 bases and the J gene lost 9 bases, with 20 bases spanning the gap. The table came from immunoSEQ multiplex PCR; TCRdb's copy has only in-frame clones and leaves some out. The sample includes 40,000 to 65,000 clones, more than 70% of them seen just once. The specimen sequenced was PBMCs. The V call is TRBV7-9, the J call TRBJ2-1; perhaps TRBD2 as D (6 bases). The TCR sequence derives from a human donor in good health. Some clones in this sample may be carry-over from other donors' samples. The CDR3 is CASSPWSEGMIEQFF. CDR3 sequence (DNA): TGTGCCAGCAGCCCTTGGTCGGAGGGGATGATTGAGCAGTTCTTC.